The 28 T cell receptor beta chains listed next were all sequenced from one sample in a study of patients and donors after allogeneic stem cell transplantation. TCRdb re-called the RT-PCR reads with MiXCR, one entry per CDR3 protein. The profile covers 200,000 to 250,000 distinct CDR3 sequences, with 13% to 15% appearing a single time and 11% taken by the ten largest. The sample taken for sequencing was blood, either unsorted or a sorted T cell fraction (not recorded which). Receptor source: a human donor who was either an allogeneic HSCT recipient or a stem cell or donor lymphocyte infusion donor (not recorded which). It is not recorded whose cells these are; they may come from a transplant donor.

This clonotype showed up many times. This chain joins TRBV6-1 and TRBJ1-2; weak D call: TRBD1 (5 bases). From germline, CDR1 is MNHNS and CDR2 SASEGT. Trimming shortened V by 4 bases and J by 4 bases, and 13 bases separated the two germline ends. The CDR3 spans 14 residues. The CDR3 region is CASSVQAGGYGYTF. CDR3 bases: TGTGCCAGCAGTGTGCAGGCCGGGGGCTATGGCTACACCTTC.

The CDR3 reads CASRPSRGSTEAFF. CDR3 nucleotides: TGTGCCAGCAGACCAAGTAGGGGGTCCACTGAAGCTTTCTTT. The V gene is TRBV11-1, the J gene TRBJ1-1, with a tentative D call TRBD1 (6 bases). Germline V gives CDR1 SGHAT, CDR2 FQDESV (reference sequence). The CDR3 is made up of 14 amino acids. V lost 6 bases, J lost 4 bases, and 15 bases lay in between.

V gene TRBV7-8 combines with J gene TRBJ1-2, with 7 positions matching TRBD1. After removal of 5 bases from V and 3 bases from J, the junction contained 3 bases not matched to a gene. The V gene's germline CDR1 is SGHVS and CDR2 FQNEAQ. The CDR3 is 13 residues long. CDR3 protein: CASSTGQYYGYTF. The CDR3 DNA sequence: TGTGCCAGCAGCACGGGACAGTACTATGGCTACACCTTC.

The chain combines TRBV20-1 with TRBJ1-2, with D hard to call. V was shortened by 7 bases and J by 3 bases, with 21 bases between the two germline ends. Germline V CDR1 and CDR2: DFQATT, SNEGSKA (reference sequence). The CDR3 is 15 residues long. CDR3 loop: CSVRTPVFWDYGYTF. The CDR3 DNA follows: TGCAGTGTCAGAACACCCGTCTTTTGGGACTATGGCTACACCTTC.

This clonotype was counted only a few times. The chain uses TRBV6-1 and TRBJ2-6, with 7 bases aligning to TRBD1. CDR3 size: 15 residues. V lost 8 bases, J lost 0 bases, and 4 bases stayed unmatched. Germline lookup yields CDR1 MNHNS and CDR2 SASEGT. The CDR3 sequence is CASETGDSGANVLTF. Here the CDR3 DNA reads TGTGCCAGCGAAACAGGGGACTCTGGGGCCAACGTCCTGACTTTC.

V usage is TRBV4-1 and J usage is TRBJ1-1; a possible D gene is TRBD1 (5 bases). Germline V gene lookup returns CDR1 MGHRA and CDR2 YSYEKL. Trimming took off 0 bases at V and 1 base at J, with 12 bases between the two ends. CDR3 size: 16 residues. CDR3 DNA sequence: TGCGCCAGCAGCCAAGAGAGGTTCCAGGGGAACACTGAAGCTTTCTTT. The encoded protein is CASSQERFQGNTEAFF.

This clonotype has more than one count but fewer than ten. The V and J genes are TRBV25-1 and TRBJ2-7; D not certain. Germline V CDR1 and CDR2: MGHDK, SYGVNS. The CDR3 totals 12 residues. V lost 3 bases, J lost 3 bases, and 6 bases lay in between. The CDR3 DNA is TGTGCCAGCAGTGACCCCCTCTACGAGCAGTACTTC. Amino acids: CASSDPLYEQYF.

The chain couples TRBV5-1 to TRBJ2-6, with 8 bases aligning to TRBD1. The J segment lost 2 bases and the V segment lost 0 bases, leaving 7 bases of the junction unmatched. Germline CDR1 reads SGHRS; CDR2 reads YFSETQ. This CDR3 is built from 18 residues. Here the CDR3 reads CASSLGQWTGTGANVLTF. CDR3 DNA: TGCGCCAGCAGCTTGGGGCAATGGACAGGGACTGGGGCCAACGTCCTGACTTTC.

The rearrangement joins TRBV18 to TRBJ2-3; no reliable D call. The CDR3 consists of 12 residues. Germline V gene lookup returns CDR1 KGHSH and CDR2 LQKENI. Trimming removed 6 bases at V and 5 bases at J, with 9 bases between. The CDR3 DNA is TGTGCCAGCTCCCACACGGGAGATACGCAGTATTTT. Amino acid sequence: CASSHTGDTQYF.

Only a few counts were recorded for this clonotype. The DNA of the CDR3 is TGTGCCAGCACCCAAACAGGGTCTAACTATGGCTACACCTTC. Amino acids: CASTQTGSNYGYTF. The chain recombines TRBV6-1 with TRBJ1-2; a weak D match, TRBD1 (6 bases). In germline, CDR1 is MNHNS, CDR2 SASEGT. V lost 7 bases and J lost 0, with 12 bases in between. The CDR3 is made up of 14 amino acids.

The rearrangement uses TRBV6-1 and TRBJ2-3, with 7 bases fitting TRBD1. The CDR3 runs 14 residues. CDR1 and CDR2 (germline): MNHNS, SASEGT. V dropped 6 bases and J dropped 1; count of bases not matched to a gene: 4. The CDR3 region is CASRIGTGTDTQYF. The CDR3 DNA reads TGTGCCAGCAGAATAGGGACAGGCACAGATACGCAGTATTTT.

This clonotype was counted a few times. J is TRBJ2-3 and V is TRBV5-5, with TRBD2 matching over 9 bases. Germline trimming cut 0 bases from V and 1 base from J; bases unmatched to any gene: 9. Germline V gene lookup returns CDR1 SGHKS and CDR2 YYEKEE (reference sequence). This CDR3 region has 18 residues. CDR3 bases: TGTGCCAGCAGCTTGGGGACTAGCGCCCTGGGGCGCACAGATACGCAGTATTTT. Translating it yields CASSLGTSALGRTDTQYF.

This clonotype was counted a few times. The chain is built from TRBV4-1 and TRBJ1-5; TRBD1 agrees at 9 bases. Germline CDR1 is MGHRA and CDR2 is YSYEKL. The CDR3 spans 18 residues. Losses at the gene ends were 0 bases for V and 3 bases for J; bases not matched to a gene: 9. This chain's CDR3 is CASSQEAGGQGHNQPQHF. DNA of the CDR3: TGCGCCAGCAGCCAAGAGGCTGGGGGACAGGGCCACAATCAGCCCCAGCATTTT.

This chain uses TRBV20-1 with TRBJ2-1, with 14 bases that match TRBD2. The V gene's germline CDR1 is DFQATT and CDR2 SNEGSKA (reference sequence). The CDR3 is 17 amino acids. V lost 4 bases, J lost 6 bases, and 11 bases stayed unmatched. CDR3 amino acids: CSATTSGRARFSNEQFF. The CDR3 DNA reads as TGCAGTGCTACGACTAGCGGGAGGGCTCGGTTCTCCAATGAGCAGTTCTTC.

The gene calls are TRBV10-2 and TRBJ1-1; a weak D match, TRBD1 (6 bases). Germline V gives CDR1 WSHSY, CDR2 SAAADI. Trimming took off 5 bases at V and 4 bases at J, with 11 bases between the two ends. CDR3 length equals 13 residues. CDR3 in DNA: TGCGCCAGCAGTCGAGGGGGGCTCACTGAAGCTTTCTTT. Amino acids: CASSRGGLTEAFF.

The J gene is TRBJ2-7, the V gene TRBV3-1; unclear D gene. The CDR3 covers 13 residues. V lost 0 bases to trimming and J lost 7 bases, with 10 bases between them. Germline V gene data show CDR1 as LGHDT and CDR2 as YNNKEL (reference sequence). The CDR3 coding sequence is TGTGCCAGCAGCCAAGAGATACTGCCTGAGCAGTACTTC. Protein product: CASSQEILPEQYF.

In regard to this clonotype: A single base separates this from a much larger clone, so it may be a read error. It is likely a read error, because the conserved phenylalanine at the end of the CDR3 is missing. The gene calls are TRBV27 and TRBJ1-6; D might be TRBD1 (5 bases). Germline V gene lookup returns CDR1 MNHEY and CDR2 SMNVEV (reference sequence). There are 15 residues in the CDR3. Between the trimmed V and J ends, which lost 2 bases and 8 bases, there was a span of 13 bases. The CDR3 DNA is TGTGCCAGCAGTTTACAGGGCAGGTCAGATTCACCCCTCCACCTT. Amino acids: CASSLQGRSDSPLHL.

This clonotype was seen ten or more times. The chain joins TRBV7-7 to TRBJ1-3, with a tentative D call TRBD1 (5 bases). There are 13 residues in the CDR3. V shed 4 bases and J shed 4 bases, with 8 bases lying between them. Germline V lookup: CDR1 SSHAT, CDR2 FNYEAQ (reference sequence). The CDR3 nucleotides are TGTGCCAGCAGCTCAGGGTCAGGAAACACCATATATTTT. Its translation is CASSSGSGNTIYF. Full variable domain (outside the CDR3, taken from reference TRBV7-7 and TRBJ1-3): GAGVSQSPRYKVTKRGQDVTLRCDPISSHATLYWYQQALGQGPEFLTYFNYEAQPDKSGLPSDRFSAERPEGSISTLTIQRTEQRDSAMYRCASSSGSGNTIYFGEGSWLTVV.

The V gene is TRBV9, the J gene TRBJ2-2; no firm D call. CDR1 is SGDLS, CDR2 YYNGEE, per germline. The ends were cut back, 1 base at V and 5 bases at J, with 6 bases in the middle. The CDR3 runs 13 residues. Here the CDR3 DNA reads TGTGCCAGCAGCGTAACGAGGACCGGGGAGCTGTTTTTT. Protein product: CASSVTRTGELFF.

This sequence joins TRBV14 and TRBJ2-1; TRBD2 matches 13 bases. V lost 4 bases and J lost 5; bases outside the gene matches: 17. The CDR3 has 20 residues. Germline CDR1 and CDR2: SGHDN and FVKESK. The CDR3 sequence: CASSRGLAGAFGGSNNEQFF. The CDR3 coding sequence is TGTGCCAGCAGCCGAGGACTAGCGGGAGCTTTTGGAGGAAGTAACAATGAGCAGTTCTTC.

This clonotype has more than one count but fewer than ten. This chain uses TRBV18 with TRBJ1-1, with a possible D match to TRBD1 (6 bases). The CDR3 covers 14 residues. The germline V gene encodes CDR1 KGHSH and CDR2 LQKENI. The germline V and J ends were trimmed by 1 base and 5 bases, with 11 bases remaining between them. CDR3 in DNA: TGTGCCAGCTCACCACTGGGGGCAGGGACTGAAGCTTTCTTT. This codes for CASSPLGAGTEAFF.

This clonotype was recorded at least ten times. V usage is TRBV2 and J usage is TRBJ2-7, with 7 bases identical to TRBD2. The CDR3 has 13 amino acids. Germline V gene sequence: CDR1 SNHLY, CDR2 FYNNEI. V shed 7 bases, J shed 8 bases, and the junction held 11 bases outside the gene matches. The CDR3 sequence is CASNYERGSQQYF. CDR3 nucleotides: TGTGCCAGCAATTACGAGCGGGGCTCCCAGCAGTACTTC.

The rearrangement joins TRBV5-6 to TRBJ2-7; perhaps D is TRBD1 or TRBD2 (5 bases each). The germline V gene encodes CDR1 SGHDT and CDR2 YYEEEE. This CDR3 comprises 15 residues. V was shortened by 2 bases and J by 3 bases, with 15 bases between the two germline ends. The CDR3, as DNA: TGTGCCAGCAGCTTTGGGGGAAAACAGTTCTACGAGCAGTACTTC. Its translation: CASSFGGKQFYEQYF. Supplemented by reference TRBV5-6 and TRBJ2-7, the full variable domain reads DAGVTQSPTHLIKTRGQQVTLRCSPKSGHDTVSWYQQALGQGPQFIFQYYEEEERQRGNFPDRFSGHQFPNYSSELNVNALLLGDSALYLCASSFGGKQFYEQYFGPGTRLTVT.

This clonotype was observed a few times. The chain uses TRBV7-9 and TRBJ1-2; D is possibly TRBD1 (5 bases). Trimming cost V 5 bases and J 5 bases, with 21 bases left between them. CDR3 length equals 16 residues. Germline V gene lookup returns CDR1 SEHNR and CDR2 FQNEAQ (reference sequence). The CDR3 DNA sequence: TGTGCCAGCAGCACTTCCGGGACGGCTGAAACGTATGGCTACACCTTC. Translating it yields CASSTSGTAETYGYTF.

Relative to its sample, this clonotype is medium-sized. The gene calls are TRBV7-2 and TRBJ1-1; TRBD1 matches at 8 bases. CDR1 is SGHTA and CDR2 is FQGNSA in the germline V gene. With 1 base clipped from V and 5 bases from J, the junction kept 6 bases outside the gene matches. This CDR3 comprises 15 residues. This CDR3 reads CASSLVGQGGTEAFF. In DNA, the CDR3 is TGTGCCAGCAGCTTAGTCGGACAGGGAGGTACTGAAGCTTTCTTT.

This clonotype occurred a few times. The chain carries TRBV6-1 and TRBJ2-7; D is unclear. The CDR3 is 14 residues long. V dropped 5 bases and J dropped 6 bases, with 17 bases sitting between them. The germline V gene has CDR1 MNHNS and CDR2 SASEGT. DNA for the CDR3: TGTGCCAGCAGTCCGCTTGACCTAGTATCCGAGCAGTACTTC. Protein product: CASSPLDLVSEQYF.

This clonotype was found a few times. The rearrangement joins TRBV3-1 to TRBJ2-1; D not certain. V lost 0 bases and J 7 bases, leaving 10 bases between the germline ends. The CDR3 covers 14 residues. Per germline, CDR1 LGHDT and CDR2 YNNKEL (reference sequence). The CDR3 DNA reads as TGTGCCAGCAGCCAAGATGGTCTAACGAATGAGCAGTTCTTC. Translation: CASSQDGLTNEQFF.

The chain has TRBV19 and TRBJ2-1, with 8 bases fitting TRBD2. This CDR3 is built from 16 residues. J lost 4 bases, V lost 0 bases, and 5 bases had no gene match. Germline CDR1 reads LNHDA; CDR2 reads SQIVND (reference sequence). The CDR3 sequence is CASSIDGSGEYNEQFF. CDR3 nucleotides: TGTGCCAGTAGTATAGATGGTAGCGGGGAGTACAATGAGCAGTTCTTC.